A selection of T cell receptor beta chains follows, all from one sample in a study of shared clonotypes between healthy human individuals. TCRdb's table, derived via immunoSEQ multiplex PCR, lists solely in-frame clones and lacks some. The data hold around 2.1 million clones, with more than 90% observed a single time. Sequences were obtained from naive CD4+ T cells sorted from blood. The receptors come from a young man in good health. Each CDR3 is given with its conserved first and last residue. The order of the fields is D gene, V gene, clone size, CDR3 protein. A D gene is named only where the DNA matches it firmly. Expanded clones are given a class, and other clones once, few, many or no size at all.

D: NA; V: TRBV30; size: NA; CDR3: CAWSGWSESSYEQYF
D: NA; V: TRBV30; size: NA; CDR3: CAWSASFGDGYTF
D: TRBD2; V: TRBV10-3; size: NA; CDR3: CAISLAGVADTQYF
D: TRBD2; V: TRBV30; size: NA; CDR3: CAWSRLAGVFEQFF
D: NA; V: TRBV6-5; size: NA; CDR3: CASSYSIMNTEAFF
D: TRBD2; V: TRBV5-1; size: NA; CDR3: CASSAGLAGAIF
D: NA; V: TRBV4-3; size: NA; CDR3: CASSQVTFRRADTQYF
D: TRBD1; V: TRBV7-9; size: NA; CDR3: CASSLGTGGASSYGNTIYF
D: NA; V: TRBV5-6; size: NA; CDR3: CASSASDLLSKNIQYF
D: NA; V: TRBV18; size: NA; CDR3: CASSPPGHYNEQFF
D: NA; V: TRBV6-1; size: NA; CDR3: CASMTPVSGANVLTF
D: TRBD2; V: TRBV7-8; size: NA; CDR3: CASSATSGSYNEQFF
D: TRBD1; V: TRBV5-4; size: NA; CDR3: CASSVGTGGSTGELFF
D: NA; V: TRBV4-3; size: NA; CDR3: CASSQEPNTEAFF
D: NA; V: TRBV11-2; size: once; CDR3: CASSSSRGGADYGYTF
D: NA; V: TRBV18; size: NA; CDR3: CASSPTTLTSYEQYF
D: TRBD2; V: TRBV28; size: NA; CDR3: CASKVGGGSYEQFF
D: NA; V: TRBV11-1; size: NA; CDR3: CASSRDRETQYF
D: NA; V: TRBV30; size: NA; CDR3: CAWSNPKSGRATGDF
D: NA; V: TRBV6-5; size: NA; CDR3: CASSYRGAGDYGYTF
D: TRBD2; V: TRBV5-1; size: NA; CDR3: CASSLGLAGLRETQYF
D: NA; V: TRBV28; size: NA; CDR3: CASSLNFNQPQHF
D: TRBD2; V: TRBV4-1; size: NA; CDR3: CASSQEPGGRAKNIQYF
D: NA; V: TRBV7-2; size: once; CDR3: CASSPGTSRRGSPLHF
D: NA; V: TRBV7-2; size: NA; CDR3: CASSLWMQPQHF
D: NA; V: TRBV4-3; size: NA; CDR3: CASSQGGSSYEQYF
D: NA; V: TRBV30; size: NA; CDR3: CAWTEGNSPLHF
D: NA; V: TRBV10-3; size: NA; CDR3: CAISETGLKYNEQFF
D: NA; V: TRBV20-1; size: NA; CDR3: CSAKDNTEAFF
D: NA; V: TRBV29-1; size: once; CDR3: CSVDRGTDTQYF
D: TRBD1; V: TRBV28; size: NA; CDR3: CASSISPGTGSQPQHF
D: NA; V: TRBV25-1; size: NA; CDR3: CASSGYTGELFF
D: NA; V: TRBV2; size: NA; CDR3: CASSENPESSYEQYF
D: NA; V: TRBV7-9; size: NA; CDR3: CASSPEKYSSYNEQFF
D: TRBD2; V: TRBV30; size: NA; CDR3: CAWKYNRAHVTSGRYTGELFF
D: NA; V: TRBV7-9; size: NA; CDR3: CASSLRVQETQYF
D: NA; V: TRBV4-1; size: NA; CDR3: CASSRGVHETQYF
D: NA; V: TRBV7-9; size: NA; CDR3: CASSFSPTYEQYF
D: NA; V: TRBV9; size: NA; CDR3: CASSVASVTDTQYF
D: NA; V: TRBV7-6; size: NA; CDR3: CASSPGNEQYF
D: NA; V: TRBV18; size: NA; CDR3: CASSPPSRGDGYTF
D: TRBD2; V: TRBV2; size: NA; CDR3: CASSEVAGASADTQYF
D: NA; V: TRBV30; size: NA; CDR3: CAWSPGTLSTDTQYF
D: NA; V: TRBV11-2; size: NA; CDR3: CASSFWDRETQYF
D: NA; V: TRBV15; size: NA; CDR3: CATSRGTTGSGNTIYF
D: NA; V: TRBV11-2; size: NA; CDR3: CASSLAGADNEQFF
D: NA; V: TRBV7-9; size: NA; CDR3: CASSLSPASGGETQYF
D: NA; V: TRBV7-2; size: NA; CDR3: CASSLYQGGNQPQHF
D: TRBD2; V: TRBV18; size: NA; CDR3: CASSTSQLASGYEQYF
D: NA; V: TRBV19; size: NA; CDR3: CASSPGLNTEAFF
D: NA; V: TRBV6-1; size: NA; CDR3: CASSEGPGNIQYF
D: NA; V: TRBV10-3; size: NA; CDR3: CAITSGTADSYEQYF
D: NA; V: TRBV7-9; size: NA; CDR3: CASSSLVPNGFTDTQYF
D: TRBD1; V: TRBV6-5; size: once; CDR3: CASARDSTSYEQYF
D: TRBD1; V: TRBV6-5; size: NA; CDR3: CASSRGTDYGYTF